These 27 T cell receptor beta chains were all obtained from the same sample, sequenced in a study of lymphopenia after photon versus proton radiotherapy. The table came from immunoSEQ multiplex PCR; TCRdb's copy has only in-frame clones and leaves some out. This sample has about 24,000 clones, with about 80% found just once. Sequences were derived from peripheral blood, sampled from a patient treated with photon-based radiotherapy. The receptors originated from a middle-aged man with gastric cancer.

This chain links TRBV28 with TRBJ2-7, with 8 positions matching TRBD1. Losses at the gene ends were 4 bases for V and 5 bases for J; bases not matched to a gene: 10. From germline, CDR1 is MDHEN and CDR2 SYDVKM. This CDR3 is built from 15 residues. CDR3 coding DNA: TGTGCCAGCAGTTCCGACAGGGGAGTATTGAACGAGCAGTACTTC. Protein sequence: CASSSDRGVLNEQYF.

The V call is TRBV5-6, the J call TRBJ2-5; 9 bases are shared with TRBD1. Germline CDR1 and CDR2: SGHDT and YYEEEE. After removal of 3 bases from V and 5 bases from J, the junction contained 5 bases not matched to a gene. This CDR3 comprises 14 residues. The CDR3 region is CASSWGTGKETQYF. In nucleotides, the CDR3 is TGTGCCAGCAGCTGGGGGACAGGGAAGGAGACCCAGTACTTC.

This chain joins TRBV7-6 and TRBJ2-7; perhaps TRBD1 as D (6 bases). V dropped 3 bases and J dropped 5 bases, with 17 bases sitting between them. The CDR3 totals 15 residues. Per germline, CDR1 SGHVS and CDR2 FNYEAQ. CDR3 in DNA: TGTGCCAGCAGCTTGAGGAGACAGGCTCTCCACGAGCAGTACTTC. It codes for CASSLRRQALHEQYF.

The rearrangement uses TRBV19 and TRBJ2-7, with D unclear. Germline CDR1 LNHDA, CDR2 SQIVND (reference sequence). The V and J ends lost 0 bases and 8 bases respectively, with 11 bases between them. This CDR3 is built from 13 residues. In DNA, the CDR3 is TGTGCCAGTAGTATAGATCAGCCAGGCCAGCAGTACTTC. Protein product: CASSIDQPGQQYF.

The chain combines TRBV18 with TRBJ2-7; 8 bases are a match to TRBD1. Germline loops: CDR1 KGHSH, CDR2 LQKENI. This CDR3 region has 13 residues. Trimming at V came to 6 bases and at J to 3 bases, leaving 4 bases not matched to a gene. The CDR3 sequence is CASSGTGIYEQYF. CDR3 bases: TGTGCCAGCTCCGGGACAGGTATCTACGAGCAGTACTTC. Full variable domain (missing parts from reference TRBV18 and TRBJ2-7): NAGVMQNPRHLVRRRGQEARLRCSPMKGHSHVYWYRQLPEEGLKFMVYLQKENIIDESGMPKERFSAEFPKEGPSILRIQQVVRGDSAAYFCASSGTGIYEQYFGPGTRLTVT.

This clone was found once. The CDR3 coding sequence is TGTGCCAGCAGCCCAGGGGATGGGGAGCTGTTTTTT. Its translation: CASSPGDGELFF. V gene TRBV9 combines with J gene TRBJ2-2; the D gene is possibly TRBD1 (6 bases). The germline gives CDR1 SGDLS, CDR2 YYNGEE. Between the trimmed V and J ends, which lost 4 bases and 8 bases, there was a span of 9 bases. The length of the CDR3 is 12 residues.

This chain joins TRBV11-2 and TRBJ2-7, with a weak D call TRBD1 (7 bases). The germline V and J ends were trimmed by 5 bases and 3 bases, with 17 bases remaining between them. CDR3 length equals 15 residues. Germline V gene lookup returns CDR1 SGHAT and CDR2 FQNNGV. CDR3 region: CASSPGGLFDYEQYF. CDR3 in DNA: TGTGCCAGCAGCCCAGGGGGACTGTTCGACTACGAGCAGTACTTC.

The V and J genes are TRBV19 and TRBJ2-3; a possible D gene is TRBD1 (6 bases). The CDR3 extends over 15 amino acids. Germline CDR1 LNHDA, CDR2 SQIVND (reference sequence). Trimming shortened V by 5 bases and J by 0 bases, and 12 bases separated the two germline ends. The CDR3 spells CASSGQGSSTDTQYF. CDR3 sequence (DNA): TGTGCCAGTAGTGGGCAGGGGAGCAGCACAGATACGCAGTATTTT. Using reference TRBV19 and TRBJ2-3 for the parts outside the CDR3, the full variable domain is DGGITQSPKYLFRKEGQNVTLSCEQNLNHDAMYWYRQDPGQGLRLIYYSQIVNDFQKGDIAEGYSVSREKKESFPLTVTSAQKNPTAFYLCASSGQGSSTDTQYFGPGTRLTVL.

A few counts support this clone. The CDR3 DNA reads as TGTGCCAGCAGCCAAGGAGGGGCTCAGCCCCAGCATTTT. It encodes CASSQGGAQPQHF. The chain uses TRBV14 and TRBJ1-5; tentatively, D is TRBD1 (5 bases). V gave up 1 base and J gave up 6 bases, with 7 bases separating them. The germline V gene encodes CDR1 SGHDN and CDR2 FVKESK. The CDR3 has 13 amino acids.

This chain uses TRBV6-1 with TRBJ1-4; TRBD1 is a possible D gene (5 bases). V was cut by 5 bases and J by 5 bases, with 15 bases left in between. CDR1 is MNHNS and CDR2 is SASEGT in the germline V gene. CDR3 length: 15 amino acids. The CDR3 spells CASSMTGGENEKLFF. The DNA for the CDR3 is TGTGCCAGCAGTATGACGGGGGGGGAGAATGAAAAACTGTTTTTT.

The V call is TRBV19, the J call TRBJ1-5; D is undetermined. Germline V lookup: CDR1 LNHDA, CDR2 SQIVND (reference sequence). Between the trimmed V and J ends, which lost 4 bases and 7 bases, there was a span of 14 bases. This CDR3 is 14 amino acids long. CDR3: CASSSGSRSQPQHF. CDR3 in DNA: TGTGCCAGTAGTAGCGGGAGTCGATCGCAGCCCCAGCATTTT.

The chain combines TRBV18 with TRBJ1-1; D may be TRBD1 (5 bases). The CDR3 covers 14 residues. The V gene lost 2 bases and the J gene lost 4 bases, with 11 bases spanning the gap. Germline loops: CDR1 KGHSH, CDR2 LQKENI. Here the CDR3 reads CASSPAGTGTEAFF. CDR3 DNA: TGTGCCAGCTCACCAGCTGGGACGGGCACTGAAGCTTTCTTT. The full variable domain, its missing parts supplied by reference TRBV18 and TRBJ1-1, is NAGVMQNPRHLVRRRGQEARLRCSPMKGHSHVYWYRQLPEEGLKFMVYLQKENIIDESGMPKERFSAEFPKEGPSILRIQQVVRGDSAAYFCASSPAGTGTEAFFGQGTRLTVV.

The chain combines TRBV6-5 with TRBJ2-7, with D unresolved. The CDR3 is made up of 13 amino acids. The germline gives CDR1 MNHEY, CDR2 SVGAGI. V lost 8 bases to trimming and J lost 1 base, with 12 bases between them. CDR3 DNA: TGTGCCAGCGTCCGGGCTCGTTCCTACGAGCAGTACTTC. Translation gives CASVRARSYEQYF.

The chain combines TRBV5-1 with TRBJ2-7, with a possible D match to TRBD1 (6 bases). Germline lookup yields CDR1 SGHRS and CDR2 YFSETQ. V lost 2 bases and J 3 bases, leaving 15 bases between the germline ends. The CDR3 loop spans 15 amino acids. The CDR3 region is CASSLEDRTRYEQYF. The CDR3 region has the DNA TGCGCCAGCAGCTTAGAAGACAGGACACGCTACGAGCAGTACTTC.

The rearrangement uses TRBV5-4 and TRBJ2-3; D is unresolved. CDR1 SGHNT and CDR2 YYREEE come from the germline V gene (reference sequence). With 4 bases removed from V and 3 bases from J, the gap between germline ends came to 12 bases. This CDR3 has 14 amino acids. Here the CDR3 reads CASSPAMRTDTQYF. For the CDR3, the DNA is TGTGCCAGCAGCCCCGCTATGAGAACAGATACGCAGTATTTT. The full variable domain, completed using reference TRBV5-4 and TRBJ2-3, is ETGVTQSPTHLIKTRGQQVTLRCSSQSGHNTVSWYQQALGQGPQFIFQYYREEENGRGNFPPRFSGLQFPNYSSELNVNALELDDSALYLCASSPAMRTDTQYFGPGTRLTVL.

Concerning this clone itself: At one of its ends the junction is not consistent with the germline gene, which may arise from a read error. This chain links TRBV7-7 with TRBJ2-3, with D possibly matching TRBD1 (5 bases). Per germline, CDR1 SSHAT and CDR2 FNYEAQ (reference sequence). This CDR3 is 13 amino acids long. CDR3 region: CASSQTVTDTQYF. Here the CDR3 DNA reads TGTGCTAGCAGCCAGACAGTCACAGATACGCAGTATTTT.

The V call is TRBV7-2, the J call TRBJ1-5; unclear D gene. The ends were cut back, 5 bases at V and 3 bases at J, with 8 bases in the middle. This CDR3 is built from 13 residues. The germline CDR1 and CDR2 sequences are SGHTA and FQGNSA. In DNA form, the CDR3 reads TGTGCCAGCAGCCCCAGTACCAATCAGCCCCAGCATTTT. Amino acid sequence: CASSPSTNQPQHF. Based on the CDR3 plus reference TRBV7-2 and TRBJ1-5, the full variable domain is GAGVSQSPSNKVTEKGKDVELRCDPISGHTALYWYRQSLGQGLEFLIYFQGNSAPDKSGLPSDRFSAERTGGSVSTLTIQRTQQEDSAVYLCASSPSTNQPQHFGDGTRLSIL.

The chain combines TRBV29-1 with TRBJ1-1; D might be TRBD1 (5 bases). V shed 4 bases and J shed 4 bases, with 16 bases lying between them. The CDR3 loop spans 14 amino acids. Germline V gene data show CDR1 as SQVTM and CDR2 as ANQGSEA. CDR3 sequence: CSVGTMGGGTEAFF. CDR3 DNA: TGCAGCGTTGGAACCATGGGGGGAGGCACTGAAGCTTTCTTT.

The chain has TRBV5-6 and TRBJ2-5; 7 bases agree with TRBD1. Near its end, the DNA agrees better with TRBJ2-7, so the J call may be wrong. This CDR3 is built from 15 residues. Germline assignment: CDR1 SGHDT and CDR2 YYEEEE. The CDR3 coding sequence is TGTGCCAGCAGCTTGTACCGGGACAGCTCCTACGAGCAGTACTTC. Translated, it gives CASSLYRDSSYEQYF.

The chain links TRBV19 to TRBJ1-4; D remains unclear. Deletions cut 3 bases from V and 4 bases from J, with 12 bases between. CDR1 LNHDA and CDR2 SQIVND come from the germline V gene (reference sequence). CDR3 length: 15 residues. CDR3 nucleotides: TGTGCCAGTAGTATGGGCGGTAACAATAATGAAAAACTGTTTTTT. Translating it yields CASSMGGNNNEKLFF. Combining the CDR3 with reference TRBV19 and TRBJ1-4 gives the whole variable domain DGGITQSPKYLFRKEGQNVTLSCEQNLNHDAMYWYRQDPGQGLRLIYYSQIVNDFQKGDIAEGYSVSREKKESFPLTVTSAQKNPTAFYLCASSMGGNNNEKLFFGSGTQLSVL.

This rearrangement joins TRBV5-4 to TRBJ1-2; TRBD1 matches 10 bases. This CDR3 is 16 amino acids long. The germline V gene has CDR1 SGHNT and CDR2 YYREEE (reference sequence). V shed 0 bases and J 4 bases; nucleotides not matched to a gene: 6. Here the CDR3 DNA reads TGTGCCAGCAGCTTGGTCGGGACAGGGGTCGGCTATGGCTACACCTTC. Translation: CASSLVGTGVGYGYTF.

This clone was detected only a few times. The chain is built from TRBV11-2 and TRBJ2-7, with D possibly matching TRBD1 (6 bases). The CDR3 has 14 residues. CDR1 is SGHAT and CDR2 is FQNNGV in the germline V gene. Trimming took 5 bases from V and 4 from J, leaving 15 bases between them. The CDR3 sequence is CASSTSTGKYEQYF. The DNA for the CDR3 is TGTGCCAGCAGCACTTCGACAGGCAAATACGAGCAGTACTTC. Using reference TRBV11-2 and TRBJ2-7 for the parts outside the CDR3, the full variable domain is EAGVAQSPRYKIIEKRQSVAFWCNPISGHATLYWYQQILGQGPKLLIQFQNNGVVDDSQLPKDRFSAERLKGVDSTLKIQPAKLEDSAVYLCASSTSTGKYEQYFGPGTRLTVT.

The V call is TRBV7-3, the J call TRBJ2-5; D is unresolved. The CDR3 has 13 amino acids. The V and J ends lost 5 bases and 0 bases respectively, with 7 bases between them. Germline V gene data show CDR1 as SGHTA and CDR2 as FQGTGA. The CDR3 sequence is CASSKQYQETQYF. Written as DNA, the CDR3 is TGTGCCAGCAGCAAGCAGTACCAAGAGACCCAGTACTTC. Full variable domain (remainder filled in from reference TRBV7-3 and TRBJ2-5): GAGVSQTPSNKVTEKGKYVELRCDPISGHTALYWYRQSLGQGPEFLIYFQGTGAADDSGLPNDRFFAVRPEGSVSTLKIQRTERGDSAVYLCASSKQYQETQYFGPGTRLLVL.

V usage is TRBV9 and J usage is TRBJ2-7; weak D call: TRBD2 (5 bases). The CDR3 has 11 residues. In germline, CDR1 is SGDLS, CDR2 YYNGEE. Trimming took 4 bases from V and 6 from J, leaving 8 bases between them. The CDR3 coding sequence is TGTGCCAGCAGCCCAGGAGGCGAGCAGTACTTC. Amino acid sequence: CASSPGGEQYF.

The chain recombines TRBV6-6 with TRBJ2-3; D not resolved. CDR3 length: 14 amino acids. Deletions cut 5 bases from V and 0 bases from J, with 9 bases between. CDR1 and CDR2 from the germline V gene are MNHNY and SVGAGI (reference sequence). CDR3 DNA: TGTGCCAGCAGTATGGGTGGTAGCACAGATACGCAGTATTTT. As protein: CASSMGGSTDTQYF.

This clone occurred once. The V gene is TRBV15, the J gene TRBJ2-7, with 9 bases lining up with TRBD1. The CDR3 is made up of 15 amino acids. Per germline, CDR1 LNHNV and CDR2 YYDKDF (reference sequence). Unmatched junction bases numbered 5, after V lost 0 bases and J lost 5 bases. The CDR3 DNA reads TGTGCCACCAGCAGAGATCTACAGGGGGCTAACGAGCAGTACTTC. Encoded protein: CATSRDLQGANEQYF.

The rearrangement uses TRBV14 and TRBJ1-1, with 8 bases matching TRBD1. The CDR3 runs to 13 residues. V was clipped by 5 bases and J by 6 bases; unmatched bases: 5. CDR1 is SGHDN, CDR2 FVKESK, per germline. The CDR3 DNA sequence: TGTGCCAGCAGCGCTATACAGGGGGCTGAAGCTTTCTTT. Translation: CASSAIQGAEAFF.